These 25 T cell receptor beta chains share one sample of origin, sequenced in a study of T cell responses to AZD1222 COVID-19 vaccine. TCRdb keeps only in-frame clones here, not all; method: immunoSEQ multiplex PCR. The sample shows around 150,000 clones, more than 85% of them seen only once. The sample was peripheral blood, taken 28 days after the second AZD1222 dose. The receptors originated from an adult who received the AZD1222 COVID-19 vaccine.

The chain couples TRBV4-3 to TRBJ2-1; D is perhaps TRBD2 (6 bases). Trimming took off 0 bases at V and 1 base at J, with 10 bases between the two ends. CDR1 and CDR2 (germline): LGHNA, YSLEER. The CDR3 runs 16 residues. The DNA of the CDR3 is TGCGCCAGCAGCCAAGATCTGGCGGGATCCTACAATGAGCAGTTCTTC. It yields the protein CASSQDLAGSYNEQFF.

The V gene is TRBV7-9, the J gene TRBJ2-7, with TRBD1 matching over 10 bases. From germline, CDR1 is SEHNR and CDR2 FQNEAQ (reference sequence). The CDR3 is made up of 14 amino acids. The V gene end was trimmed by 4 bases and the J gene end by 4 bases; junction bases not matched to a gene: 4. This chain's CDR3 is CASSSPGQGYEQYF. The CDR3 DNA follows: TGTGCCAGCAGCTCGCCGGGACAGGGGTACGAGCAGTACTTC.

DNA of the CDR3: TGTGCCACCAGTGATTTGCGATGGGGCTCCGGGGAGCTGTTTTTT. This sequence encodes CATSDLRWGSGELFF. The genes are TRBV24-1 and TRBJ2-2; the D gene is possibly TRBD1 (5 bases). The CDR3 runs 15 residues. V lost 0 bases and J 6 bases, leaving 10 bases between the germline ends. Germline loops: CDR1 KGHDR, CDR2 SFDVKD.

The chain links TRBV28 to TRBJ1-1, with no clear D. V lost 2 bases and J lost 0, with 16 bases in between. Germline V gives CDR1 MDHEN, CDR2 SYDVKM. The CDR3 has 17 residues. As DNA, the CDR3 is TGTGCCAGCAGTTTAACGCCCCCTGGTAAAGTGAACACTGAAGCTTTCTTT. Translation: CASSLTPPGKVNTEAFF.

The V gene is TRBV27, the J gene TRBJ1-5; D is perhaps TRBD1 (6 bases). Looked up from germline, CDR1 is MNHEY and CDR2 is SMNVEV (reference sequence). The V and J ends lost 3 bases and 3 bases respectively, with 24 bases between them. This CDR3 contains 19 residues. CDR3 amino acids: CASSFVRVDSGVPNQPQHF. The DNA of the CDR3 is TGTGCCAGCAGTTTTGTTCGAGTGGACAGTGGGGTCCCCAATCAGCCCCAGCATTTT.

CDR3 in amino acids: CASSLSAGLPGNEQFF. CDR3 DNA: TGTGCCAGCAGCTTATCGGCGGGACTCCCCGGCAATGAGCAGTTCTTC. The chain links TRBV7-3 to TRBJ2-1; D possibly corresponds to TRBD2 (6 bases). The CDR3 sequence is 16 residues long. V lost 2 bases and J 6 bases, leaving 17 bases between the germline ends. The V gene's germline CDR1 is SGHTA and CDR2 FQGTGA.

This chain connects TRBV6-2 or TRBV6-3 to TRBJ1-2; D possibly corresponds to TRBD1 (5 bases). Trimming removed 3 bases at V and 8 bases at J, with 16 bases between. Germline CDR1 is MNHEY and CDR2 is SVGEGT. The CDR3 has 14 amino acids. The CDR3 coding sequence is TGTGCCAGCAGTTATTTTCCGGGAAGGGGCGGCTACACCTTC. Its protein is CASSYFPGRGGYTF.

The chain joins TRBV5-1 to TRBJ1-5; the D is unclear. Germline V gene lookup returns CDR1 SGHRS and CDR2 YFSETQ. V was clipped by 2 bases and J by 1 base, with 4 bases between them. This CDR3 is built from 13 residues. CDR3 nucleotide sequence: TGCGCCAGCAGCTTATACAGCAATCAGCCCCAGCATTTT. It is translated as CASSLYSNQPQHF.

The DNA for the CDR3 is TGTGCCAGCAGCTTACTCTCGAACACTGAAGCTTTCTTT. Its protein product is CASSLLSNTEAFF. The chain carries TRBV11-3 and TRBJ1-1; unclear D gene. The germline V gene has CDR1 SGHNT and CDR2 YENEEA. The length of the CDR3 is 13 residues. V lost 2 bases and J 1 base, leaving 5 bases between the germline ends.

The chain has TRBV19 and TRBJ1-4; 7 nucleotides line up with TRBD1. Looked up from germline, CDR1 is LNHDA and CDR2 is SQIVND (reference sequence). V lost 5 bases and J lost 4; bases outside the gene matches: 7. This CDR3 is built from 15 residues. In DNA form, the CDR3 reads TGTGCCAGTAGTGCAAGGGGACAGCGTAATGAAAAACTGTTTTTT. It specifies CASSARGQRNEKLFF. The full variable domain, rest sourced from reference TRBV19 and TRBJ1-4, is DGGITQSPKYLFRKEGQNVTLSCEQNLNHDAMYWYRQDPGQGLRLIYYSQIVNDFQKGDIAEGYSVSREKKESFPLTVTSAQKNPTAFYLCASSARGQRNEKLFFGSGTQLSVL.

V gene TRBV29-1 combines with J gene TRBJ1-5; weak D call: TRBD1 (5 bases). CDR1 is SQVTM, CDR2 ANQGSEA, per germline. Trimming removed 5 bases from V and 3 bases from J, with 11 bases in between. The CDR3 consists of 13 residues. CDR3 sequence (DNA): TGCAGCGTTTGGAGCGGACACAATCAGCCCCAGCATTTT. This codes for CSVWSGHNQPQHF.

The chain couples TRBV27 to TRBJ1-4; D not resolved. V was trimmed by 6 bases and J by 0 bases, leaving 14 bases between them. Germline assignment: CDR1 MNHEY and CDR2 SMNVEV (reference sequence). The CDR3 runs to 16 residues. For the CDR3, the DNA is TGTGCCAGCAGGCGTATATCTTATGCAACTAATGAAAAACTGTTTTTT. Translated, it gives CASRRISYATNEKLFF.

This chain uses TRBV12-2 with TRBJ2-3; the table's D call TRBD2 went unverified against the DNA. TRBV12-2 is noted as a pseudogene. This CDR3 is built from 19 residues. The CDR3 loop reads CASRLAHWVAGGYTDTQYF. The CDR3 DNA is TGTGCAAGTCGCTTAGCGCATTGGGTAGCGGGAGGGTACACAGATACGCAGTATTTT.

The chain links TRBV5-8 to TRBJ1-5, with D perhaps TRBD1 (5 bases). The germline CDR1 and CDR2 sequences are SGHTS and YDEGEE. The CDR3 covers 18 residues. V lost 1 base and J lost 6, with 23 bases in between. DNA for the CDR3: TGTGCCAGCAGCTTGTTTCGTCCGGGGCGAGATCTAGGTCAGCCCCAGCATTTT. Amino acid sequence: CASSLFRPGRDLGQPQHF.

CDR3 DNA: TGTGCCAGCAGCCTCCCGGGGAGCAACTATGGCTACACCTTC. Translating gives CASSLPGSNYGYTF. This chain joins TRBV28 and TRBJ1-2; D unresolved. The CDR3 consists of 14 residues. The V end lost 6 bases, the J end lost 2 bases, and 13 bases lay between the germline ends. Germline-derived CDR1 and CDR2 are MDHEN and SYDVKM.

V and J are TRBV2 and TRBJ2-7; TRBD1 might be the D (6 bases). The CDR3 has 17 residues. CDR1 SNHLY and CDR2 FYNNEI come from the germline V gene. V was cut by 4 bases and J by 0 bases, with 19 bases left in between. CDR3 nucleotides: TGTGCCAGCAGTGGATACCACAGGGCCGTGAGCTCCTACGAGCAGTACTTC. It yields the protein CASSGYHRAVSSYEQYF.

The chain has TRBV12-3 or TRBV12-4 and TRBJ1-1, with TRBD1 identical over 7 bases. V shed 5 bases, J shed 6 bases, and the junction held 3 bases outside the gene matches. The CDR3 loop spans 12 amino acids. As DNA, the CDR3 is TGTGCCAGCAGTCCCACAGGGGCTGAAGCTTTCTTT. Amino acids: CASSPTGAEAFF.

The CDR3 DNA sequence: TGCAGCGTACAGGGGGCGAAGTTCTATGGCTACACCTTC. As protein: CSVQGAKFYGYTF. V is TRBV29-1 and J is TRBJ1-2; 9 nucleotides align to TRBD1. CDR3 length equals 13 residues. Per the germline V gene, CDR1 is SQVTM and CDR2 is ANQGSEA. V gave up 6 bases and J gave up 4 bases; unmatched junction bases: 6.

V gene TRBV11-2 combines with J gene TRBJ2-5; D unresolved. Deletions cut 4 bases from V and 1 base from J, with 7 bases between. This CDR3 comprises 13 residues. Germline V gene sequence: CDR1 SGHAT, CDR2 FQNNGV. This chain's CDR3 is CASSSSSQETQYF. CDR3 nucleotide sequence: TGTGCCAGCAGCTCATCATCCCAAGAGACCCAGTACTTC.

The J gene is TRBJ1-1, the V gene TRBV5-6; D is undetermined. V lost 1 base and J 1 base, leaving 8 bases between the germline ends. CDR3 size: 14 residues. CDR1 is SGHDT and CDR2 is YYEEEE in the germline V gene. The CDR3 region is CASSLRVSNTEAFF. The CDR3 DNA sequence: TGTGCCAGCAGCTTGCGGGTCTCGAACACTGAAGCTTTCTTT.

The chain is built from TRBV28 and TRBJ2-3; either TRBD1 or TRBD2 may fit D (5 bases each). This CDR3 contains 16 residues. V was shortened by 4 bases and J by 6 bases, with 20 bases between the two germline ends. CDR1 and CDR2 from the germline V gene are MDHEN and SYDVKM. CDR3 nucleotides: TGTGCCAGCAGTTCCGAAGGGACGTTCCCCAGCGATACGCAGTATTTT. Its translation: CASSSEGTFPSDTQYF.

The chain couples TRBV27 to TRBJ1-1, with unresolved D. Germline assignment: CDR1 MNHEY and CDR2 SMNVEV (reference sequence). Trimming took 7 bases from V and 0 from J, leaving 15 bases between them. The CDR3 length is 15 residues. The CDR3 region has the DNA TGTGCCAGCATCCCCAGTGGGCACGTGAACACTGAAGCTTTCTTT. This sequence encodes CASIPSGHVNTEAFF.

This chain links TRBV6-6 with TRBJ1-1, with D perhaps TRBD1 (5 bases). The V and J ends lost 1 base and 6 bases respectively, with 9 bases between them. Germline values: CDR1 MNHNY, CDR2 SVGAGI (reference sequence). The CDR3 sequence is 13 residues long. The CDR3 nucleotides are TGTGCCAGCAGTTACTACGTGGGGGCTGAAGCTTTCTTT. Translated, it gives CASSYYVGAEAFF.

This clone was picked up a small number of times. This sequence joins TRBV27 and TRBJ1-5; unclear D gene. Germline values: CDR1 MNHEY, CDR2 SMNVEV (reference sequence). This CDR3 is 13 amino acids long. V dropped 4 bases and J dropped 7 bases, with 11 bases sitting between them. The CDR3 sequence is CASSSGPQQPQHF. The CDR3 DNA is TGTGCCAGCAGTTCCGGGCCCCAACAGCCCCAGCATTTT.

A few counts support this clone. J is TRBJ1-1 and V is TRBV4-1; D is ambiguous. The germline gives CDR1 MGHRA, CDR2 YSYEKL. Trimming removed 1 base at V and 1 base at J, with 7 bases between. The CDR3 is made up of 14 amino acids. CDR3 loop: CASSQGHRNTEAFF. The CDR3 DNA sequence: TGCGCCAGCAGCCAAGGACACAGGAACACTGAAGCTTTCTTT.